The clone carrying this T cell receptor beta chain has only a few counts. Its specificity is not known. The data were taken from a study of T cells in Graves' hyperthyroidism and ophthalmopathy. This CDR3 contains 13 residues. The V end was cut by 2 bases, the J end by 1 base, with 6 bases between. The germline V gene has CDR1 SGDLS and CDR2 YYNGEE. General study findings and limits: Most thyroid clonotypes expanded above 0.001 were also detected in blood. The model anticipated ophthalmopathy a median around six months pre-onset.

Amplification of TCR beta CDR3 regions used RNA as the template. In the first-round RT-PCR of the TCR CDR3, the HTBI primer set was used. TCRdb re-called the multiplex PCR reads with MiXCR, one entry per CDR3 protein. Here the sample spans around 700,000 distinct CDR3 sequences, about 19% being singletons. This chain joins TRBV9 and TRBJ2-5; D unresolved. Specimen: blood. The TCR comes from a woman between 45 and 60 years old with Graves' hyperthyroidism that later progressed to Graves' ophthalmopathy. CDR3 sequence reads: CASSVVGQETQYF. DNA of the CDR3: TGTGCCAGCAGCGTTGTCGGCCAAGAGACCCAGTACTTC.